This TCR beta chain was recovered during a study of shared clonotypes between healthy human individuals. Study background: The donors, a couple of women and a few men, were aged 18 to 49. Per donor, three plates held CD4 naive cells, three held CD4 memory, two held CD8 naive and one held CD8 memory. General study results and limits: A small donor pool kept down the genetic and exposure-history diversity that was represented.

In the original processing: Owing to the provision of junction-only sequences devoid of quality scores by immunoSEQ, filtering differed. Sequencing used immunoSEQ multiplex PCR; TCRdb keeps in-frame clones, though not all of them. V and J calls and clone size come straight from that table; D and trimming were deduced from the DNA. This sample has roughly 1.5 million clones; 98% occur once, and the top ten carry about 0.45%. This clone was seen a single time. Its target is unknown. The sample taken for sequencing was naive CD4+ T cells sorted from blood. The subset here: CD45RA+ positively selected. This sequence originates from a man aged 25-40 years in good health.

The chain's CDR3 is CASSIVGAYEQYF. CDR3 bases: TGTGCCAGTAGTATAGTCGGGGCCTACGAGCAGTACTTC. The chain uses TRBV19 and TRBJ2-7, with a weak D call TRBD2 (5 bases). V lost 1 base to trimming and J lost 2 bases, with 6 bases between them. The V gene's germline CDR1 is LNHDA and CDR2 SQIVND (reference sequence). This CDR3 contains 13 residues.